This T cell receptor (beta chain) stems from a study of blood T cells in healthy people across ages. About the research overall: About one barcoded beta molecule per two T cells came from capture by template switching.

For the second PCR, which ran for roughly 7 to 11 cycles, a sample-barcoded 5' primer and a J-beta primer mix were used. TCRdb reprocessed the 5' RACE reads via MiXCR and lists one record per CDR3 protein. Of some 900,000 distinct CDR3 sequences in the sample, around 26% were seen once. Trimming took off 5 bases at V and 4 bases at J, with 18 bases between the two ends. CDR3 length: 17 residues. Looked up from germline, CDR1 is MNHNY and CDR2 is SVGAGI (reference sequence). This clonotype showed up many times. Sequencing was performed on blood. This TCR was sampled from a woman of 80 years or more in good health. The rearrangement uses TRBV6-6 and TRBJ2-6; the D gene is possibly TRBD1 (5 bases). The CDR3 nucleotides read TGTGCCAGCAGTCACTACTCCCAGGGTTCCGGGGCCAACGTCCTGACTTTC. This gives the protein CASSHYSQGSGANVLTF.